This TCR beta chain was captured by sequencing in a study of blood T cells in healthy people across ages. PCR was performed a second time for about 7 to 11 cycles using a sample-barcoded 5' primer and a J-beta primer mix. TCRdb passed the 5' RACE reads through MiXCR, listing each CDR3 protein once. The sample holds 1,300,000 or so distinct CDR3 sequences; roughly 64% are singletons and the top ten take over 5%. The CDR3 extends over 14 amino acids. Per the germline V gene, CDR1 is DFQATT and CDR2 is SNEGSKA (reference sequence). Sequencing input: blood. This TCR was recovered from a man between 18 and 35 years old in good health. The rearrangement joins TRBV20-1 to TRBJ2-4; 8 bases agree with TRBD2. With the DNA end fitting TRBJ2-7 better, the J assignment may be wrong. The CDR3 bases are TGCAGTCCCTCCGGGGGGGGACATACCTACGAGCAGTACTTC. It encodes CSPSGGGHTYEQYF.